This T cell receptor (beta chain) was retrieved from a study of graft-versus-host responses after intestinal transplantation. Study information: Among the recipients, all got anti-thymocyte globulin induction and then tacrolimus and steroids for approximately 3 years.

Repertoires were generated with immunoSEQ multiplex PCR, while TCRdb's copy carries only in-frame clones and drops some. The sample lists some 15,000 clones, about two thirds occurring once. This clone was detected a few times. Its target is not known. Study outcomes and limitations: Early after transplant, HvG declines were associated with peak levels of circulating GvH clones. Some patients had graft-donor T cell macrochimerism, and their allografts showed high graft-versus-host to host-versus-graft clonal ratios. The marrow of recipients harbored GvH clones, and ileum or blood showed some of them first.

Intraepithelial and lamina propria lymphocytes were freed from processed graft tissue. The CDR3 covers 16 residues. CDR1 is LNHNV, CDR2 YYDKDF, per germline (reference sequence). Trimming removed 0 bases from V and 1 base from J, with 11 bases in between. This material consisted of ileum tissue, taken just under 700 days after intestinal transplantation. The gene calls are TRBV15 and TRBJ2-3; D perhaps matches TRBD2 (6 bases). The clonotype originates from a human patient who received an intestinal transplant, so some T cells may come from the graft donor. CDR3 sequence reads: CATSRDRGGGTDTQYF. The CDR3 DNA reads TGTGCCACCAGCAGAGATCGGGGCGGGGGCACAGATACGCAGTATTTT.